This entry lists 26 T cell receptor beta chains sequenced from one sample in a study of vaccination effects on CD4 cells after COVID-19. Upon completion of approximately ten days in culture, CD4+ T cells were isolated. Vaccination of participants consisted of two doses of either the BNT162b2 or mRNA-1273 vaccine. These receptors have no known antigen. The method was immunoSEQ multiplex PCR; TCRdb's version includes in-frame clones alone and lacks a portion of them. The sample lists tens of thousands of clones, over 75% occurring once. The material was CD4+ T cells from PBMCs cultured without peptide, obtained after COVID-19 vaccination. The receptors shown here come from a human donor who received a COVID-19 vaccine.

The chain uses TRBV27 and TRBJ2-7; tentative D call: TRBD2 (5 bases). CDR1 and CDR2 from the germline V gene are MNHEY and SMNVEV (reference sequence). The V end was cut by 8 bases, the J end by 2 bases, with 13 bases between. The CDR3 is 13 amino acids. The CDR3 coding sequence is TGTGCCAGCCGGGGATTTGAGACCTACGAGCAGTACGTC. Translation: CASRGFETYEQYV.

The chain joins TRBV12-5 to TRBJ1-3, with TRBD1 as a possible D gene (6 bases). CDR3 length: 14 residues. Germline V gene data show CDR1 as LGHNT and CDR2 as FRNRAP. V was cut by 7 bases and J by 0 bases, with 10 bases left in between. The CDR3 sequence is CASEGVFSGNTIYF. In DNA, the CDR3 is TGTGCTAGTGAGGGGGTCTTCTCTGGAAACACCATATATTTT.

V is TRBV28 and J is TRBJ1-1; no clear D. Germline V CDR1 and CDR2: MDHEN, SYDVKM. V lost 3 bases and J 1 base, leaving 6 bases between the germline ends. The CDR3 is 13 residues long. DNA for the CDR3: TGTGCCAGCAGTTTTTCTGGGAACACTGAAGCTTTCTTT. This sequence encodes CASSFSGNTEAFF.

The chain couples TRBV27 to TRBJ2-7, with 9 nucleotides matching TRBD1. The CDR3 sequence is 14 residues long. V trimming: 6 bases; J trimming: 2 bases; junction bases outside the gene matches: 5. Germline V CDR1 and CDR2: MNHEY, SMNVEV (reference sequence). The CDR3 sequence is CASRPQGAPYEQYV. DNA of the CDR3: TGTGCCAGCAGACCACAGGGGGCCCCCTACGAGCAGTACGTC.

The rearrangement uses TRBV7-3 and TRBJ1-1; D gene uncertain. Germline V gives CDR1 SGHTA, CDR2 FQGTGA. There are 13 residues in the CDR3. V was pared by 0 bases and J by 3 bases, with 5 bases between. The CDR3 DNA reads as TGTGCCAGCAGCTTAACAGCAGACACTGAAGCTTTCTTT. As protein: CASSLTADTEAFF. Using reference TRBV7-3 and TRBJ1-1 for the parts outside the CDR3, the full variable domain is GAGVSQTPSNKVTEKGKYVELRCDPISGHTALYWYRQSLGQGPEFLIYFQGTGAADDSGLPNDRFFAVRPEGSVSTLKIQRTERGDSAVYLCASSLTADTEAFFGQGTRLTVV.

This chain links TRBV2 with TRBJ2-1; 8 positions match TRBD1. The CDR3 totals 15 residues. V was clipped by 10 bases and J by 2 bases; unmatched bases: 10. CDR1 is SNHLY, CDR2 FYNNEI, per germline. The CDR3 region is CATTGQDLTYNEQFF. For the CDR3, the DNA is TGTGCCACCACGGGACAGGACCTTACCTACAATGAGCAGTTCTTC.

V gene TRBV19 combines with J gene TRBJ1-6, with TRBD1 matching over 8 bases. Trimming cost V 5 bases and J 7 bases; bases outside gene matches: 7. CDR1 is LNHDA, CDR2 SQIVND, per germline (reference sequence). CDR3 length equals 15 residues. CDR3 sequence: CASSVDRARNSPLHF. The CDR3 nucleotides are TGTGCCAGTAGTGTGGACAGGGCTCGGAATTCACCCCTCCACTTT.

This rearrangement joins TRBV3-1 (or the pseudogene TRBV3-2) to TRBJ2-5, with 7 bases identical to TRBD2. J gave up 2 bases and V 0 bases, and 9 bases lay outside the gene matches. The germline V gene has CDR1 LGHDT and CDR2 YNNKEL (reference sequence). This CDR3 spans 17 amino acids. CDR3 DNA: TGTGCCAGCAGCCAAGACCGTTCTAGCGGAGGACAAGAGACCCAGTACTTC. Residues: CASSQDRSSGGQETQYF.

V usage is TRBV5-1 and J usage is TRBJ2-6; 9 bases map to TRBD1. Trimming cost V 4 bases and J 2 bases; bases outside gene matches: 4. Germline CDR1 and CDR2: SGHRS and YFSETQ. This CDR3 has 16 residues. Here the CDR3 reads CASSMDRGPGANVLTF. The CDR3 region has the DNA TGCGCCAGCAGCATGGACAGGGGTCCTGGGGCCAACGTCCTGACTTTC.

The rearrangement joins TRBV5-8 to TRBJ2-2; 9 bases fit TRBD2. V lost 2 bases, J lost 3 bases, and 2 bases stayed unmatched. Germline CDR1 is SGHTS and CDR2 is YDEGEE. The CDR3 totals 15 residues. The CDR3 here is CASSFAGGHTGELFF. CDR3 bases: TGTGCCAGCAGCTTTGCGGGGGGGCACACCGGGGAGCTGTTTTTT.

This chain uses TRBV29-1 with TRBJ1-5; a weak D match, TRBD1 (5 bases). Trimming shortened V by 6 bases and J by 0 bases, and 15 bases separated the two germline ends. The CDR3 sequence is 15 residues long. The germline gives CDR1 SQVTM, CDR2 ANQGSEA. The CDR3 protein is CSVAVRGDSNQPQHF. CDR3 sequence (DNA): TGCAGCGTGGCGGTGCGAGGGGATAGCAATCAGCCCCAGCATTTT.

V usage is TRBV7-2 and J usage is TRBJ2-7, with D possibly TRBD1 on 6 matching bases. Trimming took 0 bases from V and 6 from J, leaving 12 bases between them. The CDR3 has 14 amino acids. Per germline, CDR1 SGHTA and CDR2 FQGNSA. The CDR3 reads CASSLAGRGAEQYV. The CDR3 DNA sequence: TGTGCCAGCAGCTTAGCCGGCAGGGGTGCCGAGCAGTACGTC.

V and J are TRBV10-3 and TRBJ1-2; D unclear. CDR3 length equals 13 residues. V lost 7 bases, J lost 7 bases, and 16 bases lay in between. The germline gives CDR1 ENHRY, CDR2 SYGVKD. The CDR3 protein is CAINDGSYVGYTF. DNA for the CDR3: TGTGCCATCAACGACGGTTCCTATGTTGGCTACACCTTC.

CDR3: CASSMEGGRSNTEAFF. The CDR3 DNA sequence: TGTGCCAGCAGTATGGAGGGGGGGCGCTCGAACACTGAAGCTTTCTTT. The gene calls are TRBV27 and TRBJ1-1; the D gene is possibly TRBD1 (6 bases). The CDR3 extends over 16 amino acids. Trimming shortened V by 5 bases and J by 1 base, and 17 bases separated the two germline ends. The germline V gene has CDR1 MNHEY and CDR2 SMNVEV (reference sequence).

V usage is TRBV6-1 and J usage is TRBJ1-6; possible D gene TRBD1, 6 bases. This CDR3 comprises 15 residues. Trimming took 9 bases from V and 5 from J, leaving 17 bases between them. CDR1 is MNHNS and CDR2 is SASEGT in the germline V gene. The CDR3 region is CASSLGGQNNSPLHF. DNA for the CDR3: TGTGCCAGTTCCCTGGGGGGCCAGAATAATTCACCCCTCCACTTT.

This clone was seen only a few times. The V gene is TRBV9, the J gene TRBJ2-2, with 7 bases matching TRBD1. Trimming cost V 3 bases and J 7 bases; bases outside gene matches: 12. The CDR3 contains 16 residues. The germline CDR1 and CDR2 sequences are SGDLS and YYNGEE. CDR3: CASSAFAGQVLGELFF. CDR3 in DNA: TGTGCCAGCAGCGCCTTCGCCGGACAGGTCCTCGGGGAGCTGTTTTTT.

This clone was observed a handful of times. This chain joins TRBV27 and TRBJ2-2, with 7 positions matching TRBD2. The germline V gene encodes CDR1 MNHEY and CDR2 SMNVEV (reference sequence). Unmatched junction bases numbered 10, after V lost 1 base and J lost 5 bases. CDR3 size: 17 residues. In DNA, the CDR3 is TGTGCCAGCAGTTTATATTACTCAGCGGGGAGAACCGGGGAGCTGTTTTTT. Its translation is CASSLYYSAGRTGELFF.

The genes are TRBV2 and TRBJ2-3; maybe TRBD2 (7 bases). The V end was cut by 6 bases, the J end by 5 bases, with 18 bases between. Germline-derived CDR1 and CDR2 are SNHLY and FYNNEI. CDR3 length equals 15 residues. CDR3 sequence: CASREPGGRGDTQYF. In DNA form, the CDR3 reads TGTGCCAGCAGGGAACCGGGGGGCCGGGGAGATACGCAGTATTTT.

The rearrangement links TRBV5-6 to TRBJ1-4; the D is unclear. Trimming removed 0 bases from V and 8 bases from J, with 11 bases in between. Germline V gene sequence: CDR1 SGHDT, CDR2 YYEEEE. The CDR3 runs 14 residues. The CDR3 reads CASSLGLAGEKLFF. The CDR3 DNA reads TGTGCCAGCAGCTTGGGCCTCGCCGGGGAAAAACTGTTTTTT. The full variable domain, in which reference TRBV5-6 and TRBJ1-4 provide the parts outside the CDR3, is DAGVTQSPTHLIKTRGQQVTLRCSPKSGHDTVSWYQQALGQGPQFIFQYYEEEERQRGNFPDRFSGHQFPNYSSELNVNALLLGDSALYLCASSLGLAGEKLFFGSGTQLSVL.

The chain recombines TRBV28 with TRBJ1-2, with 8 nucleotides matching TRBD1. V gave up 3 bases and J gave up 6 bases; unmatched junction bases: 12. CDR1 and CDR2 from the germline V gene are MDHEN and SYDVKM. This CDR3 region has 16 residues. CDR3 protein: CASSFIARGQGNGYTF. The CDR3 nucleotides read TGTGCCAGCAGTTTTATCGCTCGAGGACAGGGCAATGGCTACACCTTC.

CDR3: CASSEAGVTGANVLTF. CDR3 DNA sequence: TGCGCCAGCAGTGAGGCAGGGGTGACTGGGGCCAACGTCCTGACTTTC. V is TRBV10-1 and J is TRBJ2-6, with D perhaps TRBD1 (6 bases). V dropped 2 bases and J dropped 2 bases, with 10 bases sitting between them. Germline assignment: CDR1 WNHNN and CDR2 SYGVQD (reference sequence). This CDR3 spans 16 amino acids.

This clone was observed a few times. This chain connects TRBV19 to TRBJ1-6; no reliable D call. The CDR3 has 13 amino acids. The ends were cut back, 4 bases at V and 11 bases at J, with 12 bases in the middle. Looked up from germline, CDR1 is LNHDA and CDR2 is SQIVND (reference sequence). CDR3 residues: CASSNRVRAPLHF. The CDR3, as DNA: TGTGCCAGTAGTAACCGCGTTAGGGCACCCCTCCACTTT.

The chain has TRBV7-8 and TRBJ2-5; D is perhaps TRBD1 (5 bases). Germline V CDR1 and CDR2: SGHVS, FQNEAQ. This CDR3 is 11 amino acids long. The V end lost 6 bases, the J end lost 5 bases, and 7 bases lay between the germline ends. In DNA, the CDR3 is TGTGCCAGCAGAGCAGGGGAGACCCAGTACTTC. Its protein is CASRAGETQYF.

The V gene is TRBV11-1, the J gene TRBJ1-1; D might be TRBD1 (6 bases). In germline, CDR1 is SGHAT, CDR2 FQDESV (reference sequence). V was trimmed by 4 bases and J by 4 bases, leaving 16 bases between them. The CDR3 totals 15 residues. CDR3 protein: CASSSNRDGGTEAFF. The CDR3 DNA reads TGTGCCAGCAGCTCCAACAGGGATGGCGGCACTGAAGCTTTCTTT.

The chain is built from TRBV6-5 and TRBJ1-4; TRBD1 is a possible D gene (6 bases). Germline CDR1 MNHEY, CDR2 SVGAGI. V was cut by 8 bases and J by 0 bases, with 13 bases left in between. The CDR3 covers 15 residues. The CDR3: CASLRGQTTNEKLFF. The CDR3 coding sequence is TGTGCCAGCCTCAGGGGACAAACAACTAATGAAAAACTGTTTTTT.

The chain combines TRBV25-1 with TRBJ1-1; a possible D gene is TRBD1 (6 bases). V was pared by 5 bases and J by 9 bases, with 19 bases between. Per the germline V gene, CDR1 is MGHDK and CDR2 is SYGVNS. The CDR3 has 14 amino acids. CDR3 amino acids: CASSSTPMTGQAFF. Written as DNA, the CDR3 is TGTGCCAGCAGTTCAACCCCCATGACAGGTCAAGCTTTCTTT.